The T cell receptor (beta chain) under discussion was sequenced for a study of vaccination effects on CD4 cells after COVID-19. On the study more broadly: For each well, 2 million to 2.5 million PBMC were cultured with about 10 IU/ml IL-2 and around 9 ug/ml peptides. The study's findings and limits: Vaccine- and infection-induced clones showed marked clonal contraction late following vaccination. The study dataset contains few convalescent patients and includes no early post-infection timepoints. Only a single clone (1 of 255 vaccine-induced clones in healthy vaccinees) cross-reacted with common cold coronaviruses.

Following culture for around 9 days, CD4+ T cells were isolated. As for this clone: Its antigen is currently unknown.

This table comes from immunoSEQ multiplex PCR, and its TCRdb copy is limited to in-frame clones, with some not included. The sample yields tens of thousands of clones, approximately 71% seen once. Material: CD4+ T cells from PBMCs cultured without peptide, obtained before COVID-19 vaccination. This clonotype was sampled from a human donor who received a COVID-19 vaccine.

DNA of the CDR3: TGTGCCAGTAGTATGGGACAGGGCTCCTACGAGCAGTACTTC. Protein product: CASSMGQGSYEQYF. The chain recombines TRBV19 with TRBJ2-7, with 9 bases matching TRBD1. The CDR3 is made up of 14 amino acids. V shed 3 bases, J shed 0 bases, and the junction held 0 bases outside the gene matches. Germline assignment: CDR1 LNHDA and CDR2 SQIVND (reference sequence).